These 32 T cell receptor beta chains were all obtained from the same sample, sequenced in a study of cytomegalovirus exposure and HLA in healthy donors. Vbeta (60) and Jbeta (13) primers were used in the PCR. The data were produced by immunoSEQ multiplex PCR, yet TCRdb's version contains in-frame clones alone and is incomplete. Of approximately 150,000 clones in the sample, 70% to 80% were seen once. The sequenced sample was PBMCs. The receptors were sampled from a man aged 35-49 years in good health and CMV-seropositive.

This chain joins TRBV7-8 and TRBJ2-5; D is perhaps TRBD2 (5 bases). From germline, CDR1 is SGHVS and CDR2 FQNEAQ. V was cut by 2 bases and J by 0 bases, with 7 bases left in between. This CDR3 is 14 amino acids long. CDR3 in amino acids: CASSLREYQETQYF. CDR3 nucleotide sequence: TGTGCCAGCAGCTTAAGGGAGTACCAAGAGACCCAGTACTTC.

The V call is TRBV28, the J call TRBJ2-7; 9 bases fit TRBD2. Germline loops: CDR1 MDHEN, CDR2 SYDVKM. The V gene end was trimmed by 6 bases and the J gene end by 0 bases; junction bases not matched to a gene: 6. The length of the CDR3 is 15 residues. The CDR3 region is CASSLSGRGSYEQYF. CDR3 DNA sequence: TGTGCCAGCAGCCTTAGCGGGAGAGGCTCCTACGAGCAGTACTTC.

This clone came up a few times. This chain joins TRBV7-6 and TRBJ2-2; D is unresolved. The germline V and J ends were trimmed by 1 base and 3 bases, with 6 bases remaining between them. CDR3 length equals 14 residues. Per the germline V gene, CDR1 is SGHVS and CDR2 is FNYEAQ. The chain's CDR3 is CASSLGTYTGELFF. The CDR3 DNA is TGTGCCAGCAGCTTAGGAACTTACACCGGGGAGCTGTTTTTT.

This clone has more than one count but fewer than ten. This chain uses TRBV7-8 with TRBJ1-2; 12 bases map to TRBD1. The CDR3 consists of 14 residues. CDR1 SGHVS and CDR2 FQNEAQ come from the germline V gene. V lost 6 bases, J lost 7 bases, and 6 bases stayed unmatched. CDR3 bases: TGTGCCAGCAGGGAAGGGACAGGGGGCATTGGCTACACCTTC. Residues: CASREGTGGIGYTF.

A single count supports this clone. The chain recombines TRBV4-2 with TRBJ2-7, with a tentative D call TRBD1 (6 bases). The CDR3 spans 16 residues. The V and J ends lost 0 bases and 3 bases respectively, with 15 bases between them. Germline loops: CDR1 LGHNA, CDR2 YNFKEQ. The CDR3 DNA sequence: TGTGCCAGCAGCCAAGATAGGGACAACTCTCACTACGAGCAGTACTTC. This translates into CASSQDRDNSHYEQYF.

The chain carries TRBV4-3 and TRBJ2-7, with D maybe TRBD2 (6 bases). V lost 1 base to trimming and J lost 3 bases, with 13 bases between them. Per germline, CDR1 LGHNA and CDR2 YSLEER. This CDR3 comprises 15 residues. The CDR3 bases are TGCGCCAGCAGCCAAGGCGTGGGAGGTCTCTACGAGCAGTACTTC. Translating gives CASSQGVGGLYEQYF.

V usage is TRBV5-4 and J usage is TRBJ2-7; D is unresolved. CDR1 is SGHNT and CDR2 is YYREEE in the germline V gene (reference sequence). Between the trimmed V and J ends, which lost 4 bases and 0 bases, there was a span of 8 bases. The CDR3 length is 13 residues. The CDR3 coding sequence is TGTGCCAGCAGCCGCCAGGACTCCTACGAGCAGTACTTC. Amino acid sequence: CASSRQDSYEQYF.

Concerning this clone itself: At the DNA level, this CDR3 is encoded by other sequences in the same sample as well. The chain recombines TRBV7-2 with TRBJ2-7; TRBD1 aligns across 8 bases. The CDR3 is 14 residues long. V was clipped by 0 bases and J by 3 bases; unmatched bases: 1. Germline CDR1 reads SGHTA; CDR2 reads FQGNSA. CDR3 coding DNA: TGTGCCAGCAGCTTAGCCGGACAGGGCTACGAGCAGTACTTC. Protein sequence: CASSLAGQGYEQYF.

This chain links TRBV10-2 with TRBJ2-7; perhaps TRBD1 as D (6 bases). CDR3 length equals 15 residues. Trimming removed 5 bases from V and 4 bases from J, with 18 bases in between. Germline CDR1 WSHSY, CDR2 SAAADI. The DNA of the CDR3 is TGCGCCAGCAGTAGCTTACAGGGTTCCCTTTACGAGCAGTACTTC. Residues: CASSSLQGSLYEQYF.

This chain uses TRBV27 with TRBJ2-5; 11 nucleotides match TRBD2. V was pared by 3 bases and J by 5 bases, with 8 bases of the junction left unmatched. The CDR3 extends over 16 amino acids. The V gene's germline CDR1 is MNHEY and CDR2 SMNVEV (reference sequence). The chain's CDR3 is CASSLLAGGPGETQYF. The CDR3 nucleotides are TGTGCCAGCAGTTTGCTAGCGGGAGGTCCTGGGGAGACCCAGTACTTC.

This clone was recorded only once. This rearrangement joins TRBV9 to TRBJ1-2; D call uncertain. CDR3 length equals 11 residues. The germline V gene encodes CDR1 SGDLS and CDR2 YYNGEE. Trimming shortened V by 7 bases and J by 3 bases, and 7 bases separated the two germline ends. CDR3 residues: CASSRDYGYTF. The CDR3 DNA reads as TGTGCCAGCTCTCGGGACTATGGCTACACCTTC.

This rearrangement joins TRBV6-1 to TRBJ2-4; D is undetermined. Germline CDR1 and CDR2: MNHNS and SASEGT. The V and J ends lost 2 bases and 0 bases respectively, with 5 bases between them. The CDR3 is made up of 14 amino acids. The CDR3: CASSESLAKNIQYF. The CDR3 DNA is TGTGCCAGCAGTGAATCCCTAGCCAAAAACATTCAGTACTTC.

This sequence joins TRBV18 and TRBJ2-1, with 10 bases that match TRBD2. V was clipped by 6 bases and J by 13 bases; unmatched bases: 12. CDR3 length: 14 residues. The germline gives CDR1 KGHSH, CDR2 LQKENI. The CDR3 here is CASSPTSGRDGQFF. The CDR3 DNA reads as TGTGCCAGCTCCCCGACGAGCGGGAGGGACGGCCAGTTCTTC.

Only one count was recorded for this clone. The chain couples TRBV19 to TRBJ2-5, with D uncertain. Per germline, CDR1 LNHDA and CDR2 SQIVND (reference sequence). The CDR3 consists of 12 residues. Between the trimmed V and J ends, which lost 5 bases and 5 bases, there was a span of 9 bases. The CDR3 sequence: CASSSPQETQYF. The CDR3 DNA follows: TGTGCCAGTAGTTCCCCCCAGGAGACCCAGTACTTC.

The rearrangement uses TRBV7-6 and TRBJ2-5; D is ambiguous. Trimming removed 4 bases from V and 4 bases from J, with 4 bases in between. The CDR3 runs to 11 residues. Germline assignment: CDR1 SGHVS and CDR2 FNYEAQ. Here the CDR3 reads CASSSRETQYF. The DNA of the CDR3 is TGTGCCAGCAGCTCGAGAGAGACCCAGTACTTC.

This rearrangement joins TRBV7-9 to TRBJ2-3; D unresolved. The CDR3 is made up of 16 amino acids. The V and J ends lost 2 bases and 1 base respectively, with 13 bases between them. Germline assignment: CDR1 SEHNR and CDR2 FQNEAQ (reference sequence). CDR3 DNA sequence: TGTGCCAGCAGCTTAACCCATAGCATAGGCACAGATACGCAGTATTTT. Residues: CASSLTHSIGTDTQYF.

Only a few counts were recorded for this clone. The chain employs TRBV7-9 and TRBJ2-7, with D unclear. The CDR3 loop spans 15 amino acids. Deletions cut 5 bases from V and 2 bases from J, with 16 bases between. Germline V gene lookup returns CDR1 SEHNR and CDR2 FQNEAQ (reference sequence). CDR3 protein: CASSPYPQVTYEQYF. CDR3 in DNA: TGTGCCAGCAGCCCTTACCCCCAGGTCACCTACGAGCAGTACTTC.

This CDR3 is CASIGRLGGYTF. The CDR3 DNA sequence: TGTGCCAGTATAGGGAGACTGGGCGGCTACACCTTC. The chain couples TRBV19 to TRBJ1-2; unclear D gene. V was trimmed by 7 bases and J by 8 bases, leaving 14 bases between them. Looked up from germline, CDR1 is LNHDA and CDR2 is SQIVND (reference sequence). The CDR3 has 12 amino acids.

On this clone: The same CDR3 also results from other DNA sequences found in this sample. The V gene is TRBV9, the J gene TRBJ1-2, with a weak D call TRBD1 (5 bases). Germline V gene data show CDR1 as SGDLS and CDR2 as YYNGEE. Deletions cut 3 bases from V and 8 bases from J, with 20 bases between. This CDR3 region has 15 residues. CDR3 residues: CASSARAGLPGGYTF. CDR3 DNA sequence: TGTGCCAGCAGCGCTCGGGCAGGTTTGCCAGGGGGCTACACCTTC. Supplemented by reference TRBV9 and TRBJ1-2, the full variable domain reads DSGVTQTPKHLITATGQRVTLRCSPRSGDLSVYWYQQSLDQGLQFLIQYYNGEERAKGNILERFSAQQFPDLHSELNLSSLELGDSALYFCASSARAGLPGGYTFGSGTRLTVV.

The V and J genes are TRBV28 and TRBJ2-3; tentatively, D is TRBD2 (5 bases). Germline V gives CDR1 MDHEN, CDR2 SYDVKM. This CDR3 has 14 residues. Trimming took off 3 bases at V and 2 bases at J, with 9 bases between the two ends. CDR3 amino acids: CASSFGSVTDTQYF. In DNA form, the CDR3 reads TGTGCCAGCAGTTTTGGTAGCGTCACAGATACGCAGTATTTT.

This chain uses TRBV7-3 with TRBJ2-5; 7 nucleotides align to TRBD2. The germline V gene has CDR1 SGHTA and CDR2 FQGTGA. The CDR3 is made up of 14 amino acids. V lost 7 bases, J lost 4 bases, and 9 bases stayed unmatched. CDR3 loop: CASTLAGDGETQYF. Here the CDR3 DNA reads TGTGCCAGCACCCTCGCGGGGGATGGAGAGACCCAGTACTTC.

As DNA, the CDR3 is TGTGCCAGCAGCTCGTCGGGACTCGCCTACGAGCAGTACTTC. This encodes CASSSSGLAYEQYF. The chain couples TRBV7-9 to TRBJ2-7, with a tentative D call TRBD2 (6 bases). V was shortened by 4 bases and J by 2 bases, with 12 bases between the two germline ends. The CDR3 totals 14 residues. From germline, CDR1 is SEHNR and CDR2 FQNEAQ (reference sequence).

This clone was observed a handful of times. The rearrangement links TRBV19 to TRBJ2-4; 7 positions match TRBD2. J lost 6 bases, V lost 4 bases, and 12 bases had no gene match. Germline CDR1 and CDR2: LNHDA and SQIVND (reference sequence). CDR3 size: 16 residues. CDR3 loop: CASSNPGTTALNIQYF. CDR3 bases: TGTGCCAGTAGTAACCCCGGGACTACCGCCCTAAACATTCAGTACTTC.

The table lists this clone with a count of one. CDR3: CASSAGGSYEQYF. CDR3 in DNA: TGCGCCAGCTCGGCGGGAGGCTCCTACGAGCAGTACTTC. V gene TRBV10-1 combines with J gene TRBJ2-7; 8 bases line up with TRBD2. Germline V CDR1 and CDR2: WNHNN, SYGVQD (reference sequence). CDR3 size: 13 residues. Trimming took 8 bases from V and 0 from J; bases not matched to a gene: 3.

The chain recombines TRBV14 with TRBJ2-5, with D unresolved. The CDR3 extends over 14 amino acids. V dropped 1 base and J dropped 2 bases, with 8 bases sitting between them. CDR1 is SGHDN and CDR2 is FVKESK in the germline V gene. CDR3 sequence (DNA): TGTGCCAGCAGCCAAGGTGGGCTACAAGAGACCCAGTACTTC. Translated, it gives CASSQGGLQETQYF.

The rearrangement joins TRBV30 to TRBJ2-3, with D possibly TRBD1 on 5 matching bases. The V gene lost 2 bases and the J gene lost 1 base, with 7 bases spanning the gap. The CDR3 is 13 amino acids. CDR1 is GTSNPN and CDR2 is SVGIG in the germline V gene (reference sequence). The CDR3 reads CAWSTQGTDTQYF. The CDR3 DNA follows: TGTGCCTGGAGTACACAGGGCACAGATACGCAGTATTTT. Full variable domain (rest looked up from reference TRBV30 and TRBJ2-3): SQTIHQWPATLVQPVGSPLSLECTVEGTSNPNLYWYRQAAGRGLQLLFYSVGIGQISSEVPQNLSASRPQDRQFILSSKKLLLSDSGFYLCAWSTQGTDTQYFGPGTRLTVL.

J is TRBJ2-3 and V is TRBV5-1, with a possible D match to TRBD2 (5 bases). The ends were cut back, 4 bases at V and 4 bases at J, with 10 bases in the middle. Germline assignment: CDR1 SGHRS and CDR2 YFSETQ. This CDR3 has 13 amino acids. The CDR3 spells CASSPTRADTQYF. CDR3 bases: TGCGCCAGCAGCCCTACTAGAGCAGATACGCAGTATTTT. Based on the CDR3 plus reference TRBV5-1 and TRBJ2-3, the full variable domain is KAGVTQTPRYLIKTRGQQVTLSCSPISGHRSVSWYQQTPGQGLQFLFEYFSETQRNKGNFPGRFSGRQFSNSRSEMNVSTLELGDSALYLCASSPTRADTQYFGPGTRLTVL.

DNA for the CDR3: TGTGCCACCAGCACCATGACAGGAGGCACAGATACGCAGTATTTT. The encoded protein is CATSTMTGGTDTQYF. The chain combines TRBV15 with TRBJ2-3; a weak D match, TRBD1 (6 bases). V was pared by 4 bases and J by 1 base, with 12 bases between. The CDR3 contains 15 residues. Germline V lookup: CDR1 LNHNV, CDR2 YYDKDF (reference sequence).

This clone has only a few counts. The DNA for the CDR3 is TGTGCCAGTTCCCGCGGCGGGGGCCACTATGGCTACACCTTC. Its translation: CASSRGGGHYGYTF. V is TRBV19 and J is TRBJ1-2, with a possible D match to TRBD1 (6 bases). Germline loops: CDR1 LNHDA, CDR2 SQIVND (reference sequence). V dropped 8 bases and J dropped 3 bases, with 16 bases sitting between them. This CDR3 is built from 14 residues. Using reference TRBV19 and TRBJ1-2 for the parts outside the CDR3, the full variable domain is DGGITQSPKYLFRKEGQNVTLSCEQNLNHDAMYWYRQDPGQGLRLIYYSQIVNDFQKGDIAEGYSVSREKKESFPLTVTSAQKNPTAFYLCASSRGGGHYGYTFGSGTRLTVV.

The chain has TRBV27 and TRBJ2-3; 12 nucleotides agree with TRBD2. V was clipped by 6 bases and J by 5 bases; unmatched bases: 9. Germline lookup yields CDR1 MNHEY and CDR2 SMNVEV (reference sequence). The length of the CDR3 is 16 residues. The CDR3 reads CASRRLAGAPGDTQYF. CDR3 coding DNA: TGTGCCAGCAGACGACTAGCGGGAGCCCCGGGAGATACGCAGTATTTT.

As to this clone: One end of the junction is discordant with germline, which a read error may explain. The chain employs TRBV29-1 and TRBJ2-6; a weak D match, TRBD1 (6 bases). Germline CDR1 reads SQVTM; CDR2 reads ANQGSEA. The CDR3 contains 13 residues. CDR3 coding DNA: TGCAGCGTTGGGTGGATGGGGGCCAACGGCCTGACTTTC. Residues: CSVGWMGANGLTF.

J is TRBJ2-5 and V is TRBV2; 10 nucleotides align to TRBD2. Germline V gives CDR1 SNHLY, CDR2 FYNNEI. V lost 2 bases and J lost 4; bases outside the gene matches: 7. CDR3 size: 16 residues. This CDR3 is CASSERAGGQSETQYF. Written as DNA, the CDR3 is TGTGCCAGCAGTGAACGAGCGGGAGGGCAGTCAGAGACCCAGTACTTC.